Presented here are 13 T cell receptor delta chains from one specimen sequenced in a study of gamma-delta T cells after stem cell transplantation. TCRdb redid the clone calls on the RT-PCR reads with CATT. The top ten hold about 3.8% of the sample, which has 13,000 or so delta-chain clones, more than 30% seen once. Specimen: gamma-delta T cells. Receptors were obtained from a human donor. It is not recorded whose cells these are; they may come from a transplant donor.

The rearrangement links TRDV2 to TRDJ1; D call uncertain. This CDR3 comprises 12 residues. CDR1 is GEAIGNYY, CDR2 EKD, per germline. The V and J ends lost 0 bases and 2 bases respectively, with 3 bases between them. CDR3: CACDTGTDKLIF. CDR3 DNA: TGTGCCTGTGACACCGGGACCGATAAACTCATCTTT.

The rearrangement joins TRDV2 to TRDJ3, with 13 bases fitting TRDD3. The CDR3 runs to 20 residues. V lost 4 bases, J lost 0 bases, and 8 bases stayed unmatched. Per the germline V gene, CDR1 is GEAIGNYY and CDR2 is EKD. The CDR3 loop is CACDPVLGDTSSWDTRQMFF. The CDR3 DNA sequence: TGTGCCTGTGATCCTGTACTGGGGGATACGAGCTCCTGGGACACCCGACAGATGTTTTTC.

This clone was counted a few times. This chain uses TRDV2 with TRDJ3; TRDD3 agrees at 12 bases. In germline, CDR1 is GEAIGNYY, CDR2 EKD. V was pared by 1 base and J by 0 bases, with 9 bases of the junction left unmatched. CDR3 length: 21 amino acids. Written as DNA, the CDR3 is TGTGCCTGTGACACAGGAGGGCTGGGGGATACGCGCTCCTGGGACACCCGACAGATGTTTTTC. It yields the protein CACDTGGLGDTRSWDTRQMFF.

The chain links TRDV1 to TRDJ1; 11 positions agree with TRDD3. Per germline, CDR1 TSWWSYY and CDR2 QGS. This CDR3 region has 16 residues. The junction had 9 bases not matched to a gene; V was cut back by 6 bases and J by 3 bases. As DNA, the CDR3 is TGTGCTCTTGGTGACTTACTGGGGGATAAATCCGATAAACTCATCTTT. This gives the protein CALGDLLGDKSDKLIF.

In regard to this clone: Distinct nucleotide sequences in the sample also encode this CDR3. V usage is TRDV2 and J usage is TRDJ1; no clear D gene. CDR3 length: 16 amino acids. The V end was cut by 5 bases, the J end by 0 bases, with 18 bases between. Germline V lookup: CDR1 GEAIGNYY, CDR2 EKD. The CDR3 loop reads CACVGTVSRYTDKLIF. CDR3 coding DNA: TGTGCCTGTGTTGGCACTGTAAGCCGGTACACCGATAAACTCATCTTT.

J is TRDJ1 and V is TRDV1; D perhaps matches TRDD2 (8 bases). Germline values: CDR1 TSWWSYY, CDR2 QGS. The CDR3 runs 20 residues. Deletions cut 2 bases from V and 8 bases from J, with 33 bases between. In DNA form, the CDR3 reads TGTGCTCTTGGGGAAGTATGGAAAACTTCCTACAGCTACTGGGGCCCAAAACTCATCTTT. Translating gives CALGEVWKTSYSYWGPKLIF.

The chain couples TRDV2 to TRDJ1, with D possibly TRDD3 on 6 matching bases. V lost 2 bases and J lost 0, with 12 bases in between. The CDR3 is made up of 15 amino acids. Germline lookup yields CDR1 GEAIGNYY and CDR2 EKD. The CDR3 region has the DNA TGTGCCTGTGACAGGGGGGGAAGTTACACCGATAAACTCATCTTT. Encoded protein: CACDRGGSYTDKLIF.

As for this clone: One junction end does not reproduce the germline sequence, and a read error may be involved. V and J are TRDV1 and TRDJ2, with D perhaps TRDD2 (9 bases). The CDR3 has 21 residues. Germline CDR1 and CDR2: TSWWSYY and QGS. The CDR3 loop is CALGDLPFLLGVVSLTAKLFF. The CDR3 DNA reads as TGTGCTCTTGGGGACCTTCCCTTCCTACTGGGGGTCGTCTCTTTGACAGCAAAACTCTTCTTT.

This clone appeared a few times. The chain employs TRDV3 and TRDJ1; 8 bases match TRDD3. This CDR3 is 19 amino acids long. Losses at the gene ends were 4 bases for V and 0 bases for J; bases not matched to a gene: 22. Germline V gene data show CDR1 as TVYSNPD and CDR2 as GDNSRS (reference sequence). The CDR3 DNA is TGTGCCTCCGGTCCCACACTGGGGGTCTACGGGGAGTACACCGATAAACTCATCTTT. Its translation is CASGPTLGVYGEYTDKLIF. Complete variable domain (other parts from reference TRDV3 and TRDJ1): CDKVTQSSPDQTVASGSEVVLLCTYDTVYSNPDLFWYRIRPDYSFQFVFYGDNSRSEGADFTQGRFSVKHILTQKAFHLVISPVRTEDSATYYCASGPTLGVYGEYTDKLIFGKGTRVTVEP.

In its sample, this clone was seen once. The chain has TRDV2 and TRDJ3; tentative D call: TRDD3 (5 bases). The germline CDR1 and CDR2 sequences are GEAIGNYY and EKD. The CDR3 runs 19 residues. V was pared by 0 bases and J by 0 bases, with 14 bases between. The CDR3 DNA is TGTGCCTGTGACACCGTCTTACGGGGAAGCTCCTGGGACACCCGACAGATGTTTTTC. Translating gives CACDTVLRGSSWDTRQMFF.

The sample holds a few counts of this clone. The V and J genes are TRDV1 and TRDJ1, with TRDD3 matching 12 bases. There are 23 residues in the CDR3. V was clipped by 5 bases and J by 0 bases; unmatched bases: 25. Germline values: CDR1 TSWWSYY, CDR2 QGS. The CDR3 DNA follows: TGTGCTCTTGGGCCTATCCCTTCCTTCCAGTACTGGGGGATACTGAGCAACACCGATAAACTCATCTTT. Translated, it gives CALGPIPSFQYWGILSNTDKLIF.

The gene calls are TRDV2 and TRDJ3; 7 bases agree with TRDD3. The length of the CDR3 is 20 residues. V dropped 1 base and J dropped 18; count of bases not matched to a gene: 29. The germline V gene encodes CDR1 GEAIGNYY and CDR2 EKD. CDR3 residues: CACDTLFTGVYSCDTRPMFF. DNA for the CDR3: TGTGCCTGTGACACTCTCTTCACTGGGGTATACTCCTGTGACACCCGCCCGATGTTTTTC.

In this sample, this clone turned up a few times. The chain combines TRDV1 with TRDJ1; D might be TRDD3 (8 bases). The germline V gene encodes CDR1 TSWWSYY and CDR2 QGS. This CDR3 has 17 residues. Trimming cost V 9 bases and J 4 bases, with 27 bases left between them. Here the CDR3 reads CALRPSSRTGGYDKLIF. DNA for the CDR3: TGTGCTCTACGCCCTTCCTCACGTACTGGGGGGTACGATAAACTCATCTTT.